A selection of T cell receptor beta chains follows, all from one sample in a study of T-cell reconstitution after alpha-beta-depleted transplantation in children. TCRdb fed the PCR reads into MiXCR, producing one record per CDR3 protein. The data hold approximately 190,000 distinct CDR3 sequences, with about 6% observed a single time. Specimen: PBMCs, collected before TCRalphabeta/CD19-depleted stem cell transplant. These receptors were taken from a girl less than two years old with combined immunodeficiency, due to receive a stem cell transplant. The CDR3 runs from the conserved cysteine through the conserved F or W. The D gene is left open where the match is weak. Not all rows give a size; the values are once, few, many and, for expanded clones, a class.

v_call	d_call	clone_size	cdr3_length	j_call	cdr3_aa	cdr3_nt
TRBV5-5	NA	once	14	TRBJ2-7	CASSFPDGGYEQYF	TGTGCCAGCAGCTTCCCGGACGGGGGCTACGAGCAGTACTTC
TRBV7-9	NA	many	14	TRBJ2-5	CASSLAGVLETQYF	TGTGCCAGCAGCTTAGCGGGAGTGTTAGAGACCCAGTACTTC
TRBV12-3/TRBV12-4	TRBD2	many	15	TRBJ2-7	CASSPLAGGGYEQYF	TGTGCCAGCAGTCCATTAGCGGGAGGAGGCTACGAGCAGTACTTC
TRBV20-1	TRBD1	NA	19	TRBJ1-1	CSARDLPWIGQGADTEAFF	TGCAGTGCTAGAGATCTCCCGTGGATAGGACAGGGGGCTGACACTGAAGCTTTCTTT
TRBV12-3/TRBV12-4	TRBD1	NA	14	TRBJ1-2	CASSLGGTDYGYTF	TGTGCCAGCAGTTTAGGCGGGACAGACTATGGCTACACCTTC
TRBV6-2/TRBV6-3	TRBD2	many	16	TRBJ2-7	CASSQREPLSSYEQYF	TGTGCCAGCAGTCAGCGGGAGCCCCTGAGCTCCTACGAGCAGTACTTC
TRBV20-1	NA	many	9	TRBJ1-1	CSATGEAFF	TGCAGTGCTACAGGGGAAGCTTTCTTT
TRBV20-1	NA	many	14	TRBJ1-1	CSARKRGAGTEAFF	TGCAGTGCTAGGAAAAGGGGGGCGGGGACTGAAGCTTTCTTT
TRBV3-1	NA	many	13	TRBJ2-5	CASSQLLQETQYF	TGTGCCAGCAGCCAACTCCTCCAAGAGACCCAGTACTTC
TRBV7-9	NA	few	15	TRBJ2-5	CASSLPGSNIETQYF	TGTGCCAGCAGCTTACCAGGGAGCAATATAGAGACCCAGTACTTC
TRBV20-1	TRBD1	many	12	TRBJ2-7	CSASTGGAGQYF	TGCAGTGCTAGTACAGGGGGCGCGGGTCAGTACTTC
TRBV3-1	NA	few	16	TRBJ1-2	CASSQEWGVSNYGYTF	TGTGCCAGCAGCCAAGAATGGGGCGTTTCGAACTATGGCTACACCTTC
TRBV21-1	NA	many	16	TRBJ1-5	CASSKLEQYSNQPQHF	TGTGCCAGCAGCAAACTAGAACAGTATAGCAATCAGCCCCAGCATTTT
TRBV4-2	NA	many	12	TRBJ2-1	CASSQVWAVKFF	TGTGCCAGCAGCCAAGTGTGGGCGGTGAAGTTCTTC
TRBV6-2/TRBV6-3	NA	many	16	TRBJ1-1	CASSSRLRLIDPEAFF	TGTGCCAGCAGTTCCCGACTCAGGCTTATCGACCCTGAAGCTTTCTTT
TRBV4-2	NA	many	14	TRBJ2-5	CASSQGGEQETQYF	TGTGCCAGCAGCCAGGGCGGGGAGCAAGAGACCCAGTACTTC
TRBV7-2	NA	many	14	TRBJ2-1	CASSLGLWSNEQFF	TGTGCCAGCAGCTTAGGGCTTTGGTCCAATGAGCAGTTCTTC
TRBV9	NA	many	14	TRBJ2-2	CASTWTENTGELFF	TGTGCCAGTACTTGGACGGAGAACACCGGGGAGCTGTTTTTT
TRBV28	TRBD1	many	16	TRBJ2-5	CASGFQPGQKQETQYF	TGTGCCAGCGGATTCCAGCCGGGACAGAAGCAAGAGACCCAGTACTTC
TRBV28	TRBD2	NA	14	TRBJ2-1	CASSRPGGRNEQFF	TGTGCCAGCAGTCGCCCGGGAGGCAGAAATGAGCAGTTCTTC
TRBV29-1	TRBD1	few	13	TRBJ1-2	CSVARQGESGYTF	TGCAGCGTTGCGAGACAGGGGGAGAGTGGCTACACCTTC
TRBV28	NA	many	11	TRBJ2-7	CASSFSEKQYF	TGTGCCAGCAGTTTCAGTGAGAAGCAGTACTTC
TRBV6-1	NA	many	15	TRBJ2-7	CASSKTGGGTYEQYF	TGTGCCAGCAGTAAAACCGGGGGAGGAACCTACGAGCAGTACTTC
TRBV5-1	TRBD1	many	15	TRBJ1-1	CASSLAGQGNTEAFF	TGCGCCAGCAGCTTGGCGGGACAGGGAAACACTGAAGCTTTCTTT
TRBV25-1	TRBD1	many	18	TRBJ1-2	CASSEYLPGQGADYGYTF	TGTGCCAGCAGTGAATACTTACCGGGACAGGGGGCGGACTATGGCTACACCTTC
TRBV3-1	NA	many	16	TRBJ2-3	CASSSPRGFGTDTQYF	TGTGCCAGCAGCTCCCCCCGGGGTTTCGGCACAGATACGCAGTATTTT
TRBV20-1	NA	many	13	TRBJ2-1	CSARVQRIIEQFF	TGCAGTGCTAGAGTCCAGCGAATAATTGAGCAGTTCTTC
TRBV2	TRBD1	NA	16	TRBJ2-1	CASIPPVTGPYNEQFF	TGTGCCAGCATTCCACCGGTGACAGGGCCCTACAATGAGCAGTTCTTC
TRBV7-6	NA	NA	14	TRBJ2-7	CASSLGPRGREQYF	TGTGCCAGCAGCTTAGGCCCTAGGGGCCGCGAGCAGTACTTC
TRBV20-1	TRBD1	many	14	TRBJ2-5	CSARGTGGTETQYF	TGCAGTGCTAGGGGGACAGGAGGGACGGAGACCCAGTACTTC
TRBV28	TRBD2	many	14	TRBJ2-7	CASSKLAGDYEQYF	TGTGCCAGCAGCAAACTAGCGGGAGACTACGAGCAGTACTTC
TRBV7-8	TRBD2	many	16	TRBJ2-3	CASTLRGLAGTDTQYF	TGTGCCAGCACCCTAAGGGGACTAGCGGGGACAGATACGCAGTATTTT
TRBV5-1	TRBD1	many	15	TRBJ2-7	CASSFRDRGPDEQYF	TGCGCCAGCAGCTTCCGAGACAGGGGGCCCGACGAGCAGTACTTC
TRBV6-2/TRBV6-3	TRBD1	NA	14	TRBJ1-5	CASRDQGAFQPQHF	TGTGCCAGCAGGGATCAGGGGGCATTTCAGCCCCAGCATTTT
TRBV3-1	TRBD1	NA	17	TRBJ2-5	CACSRDRGFLHQETQYF	TGTGCCTGCAGCCGGGACAGGGGCTTCCTCCATCAAGAGACCCAGTACTTC
TRBV29-1	NA	many	11	TRBJ2-7	CSVGRDGEQYF	TGCAGCGTTGGCAGGGATGGCGAGCAGTACTTC
TRBV29-1	NA	many	15	TRBJ2-2	CSVVPTDDSTGELFF	TGCAGCGTTGTTCCCACAGACGATAGCACCGGGGAGCTGTTTTTT
TRBV7-8	TRBD1	NA	14	TRBJ2-1	CASSPDRGVGEQFF	TGTGCCAGCAGCCCGGACAGGGGGGTAGGTGAGCAGTTCTTC
TRBV29-1	NA	many	14	TRBJ1-1	CSVVHDSANTEAFF	TGCAGCGTTGTGCATGACTCCGCAAACACTGAAGCTTTCTTT
TRBV15	TRBD2	many	14	TRBJ2-7	CATSVQRGTYEQYF	TGTGCCACCAGCGTCCAGCGGGGGACCTACGAGCAGTACTTC
TRBV7-6	NA	many	13	TRBJ1-1	CASNQGLNTEAFF	TGTGCCAGCAACCAGGGCCTGAACACTGAAGCTTTCTTT
TRBV3-1	TRBD2	many	15	TRBJ2-3	CASSTAGGETDTQYF	TGTGCCAGCAGCACAGCGGGGGGGGAGACAGATACGCAGTATTTT